This T cell receptor (beta chain) was identified in a study of cytomegalovirus exposure and HLA in healthy donors (dated by TCRdb to about 2017). At the level of the whole study: According to a later analysis, one platform produced both the 120 validation repertoires and the 720 or so repertoires of the first cohort. The aim of the study was to test whether cataloging public T cell receptors could identify signatures of past pathogen exposure. A separate validation cohort of roughly 120 different subjects was used in addition to the 666-subject first cohort. To predict cytomegalovirus infection status, the study brought together high-throughput TCR immunosequencing, statistical association of individual TCRs with disease status, and machine learning. General findings and caveats noted by the study authors: A later analysis lacked HLA typing for the validation cohort, so it scored co-occurrence in that cohort across all 120 repertoires. The authors suggested that the approach could potentially be extended to other disease states and immunological phenotypes. In vitro tests confirmed that a few of the cytomegalovirus-associated TCR beta chains recognize cytomegalovirus antigens. A total of 150 to 200 TCR beta chains were listed by the study as associated with cytomegalovirus. The classifier was reported to diagnose cytomegalovirus status with high specificity and sensitivity in both the original and validation cohorts. A later analysis found that TCRs clustered in the first cohort also tended to co-occur in the approximately 120 validation repertoires, with more than 90% of cluster scores above 0. While some public TCRs were present in many individuals, most TCR sequences turned up only very rarely across donors.

The donors were included in the validation cohort of some 110 subjects, a group kept apart from the roughly 690-subject first cohort. The library was generated by the immunoSEQ multiplex PCR assay. Concerning the study's data processing: A statistical classification framework was developed to diagnose cytomegalovirus status using the catalog of TCR beta chain sequences. TCRdb took this table from immuneACCESS and kept in-frame rearrangements with V and J called. Such tables lack part of the clones; where checked against another copy, unresolved V genes explain under half of the gap, and the rest is unexplained. V and J calls and clone size follow that table, whereas D and trimming were derived from the DNA. The sample yields about 200,000 clones; around 78% were counted once. The ten most abundant clones make up about 6% of the sample. Taking its sample share into account, this clone is medium-sized (0.01 to 0.1%). It lacks a known antigen. One base away there is no much larger clone; base qualities are not given.

Material for sequencing was PBMCs. The clonotype was recovered from a young woman in good health and CMV-seronegative.

The CDR3 here reads CASGDRDSYNEQFF. The nucleotides read TGTGCCAGCGGGGACAGGGACTCCTACAATGAGCAGTTCTTC. The chain links TRBV25-1 with TRBJ2-1; 9 junctional bases match TRBD1. The CDR1 and CDR2 encoded by the germline V gene are MGHDK and SYGVNS. Trimmed from V: 8 bases; trimmed from J: 0 bases; junction bases lacking a gene match: 2. CDR3 length: 14 amino acids, cysteine to phenylalanine. Here the CDR3 DNA is all that survives: 42 bases in frame from base 1.